Listed here are 3 T cell receptor beta chains from one sample, sequenced in a study of a mutant IDH1 vaccine in newly diagnosed glioma. Only in-frame clones appear in the TCRdb table, and some are missing; sequencing was by immunoSEQ multiplex PCR. Seen here are around 57,000 clones, approximately 80% observed once, and the top ten hold about 4.1%. Antigen specificity for these receptors is unknown. Time point reported: week 35, safety follow-up. Vaccinated patients received 300 ug of mutant IDH1 20-mer peptide per dose, with topical imiquimod. The specimen comprised PBMCs, sampled from a glioma patient whose treatment included an IDH1 peptide vaccine. The source of these receptors is a man aged 25 to 40 with glioma.

The chain has TRBV18 and TRBJ2-5, with a tentative D call TRBD2 (6 bases). Germline assignment: CDR1 KGHSH and CDR2 LQKENI. The CDR3 has 14 amino acids. The ends were cut back, 1 base at V and 2 bases at J, with 8 bases in the middle. CDR3 DNA: TGTGCCAGCTCACCACGGGGGGTACAAGAGACCCAGTACTTC. Protein product: CASSPRGVQETQYF.

V is TRBV19 and J is TRBJ1-5; weak D call: TRBD1 (5 bases). The CDR3 consists of 16 residues. Trimming took off 2 bases at V and 4 bases at J, with 15 bases between the two ends. CDR1 LNHDA and CDR2 SQIVND come from the germline V gene (reference sequence). In DNA form, the CDR3 reads TGTGCCAGTAGTATAATAGGGGCAGGGATGAATCAGCCCCAGCATTTT. It specifies CASSIIGAGMNQPQHF.

This clone was counted only a few times. The chain carries TRBV6-6 and TRBJ1-5; D gene ambiguous. V lost 8 bases to trimming and J lost 4 bases, with 9 bases between them. Germline CDR1 and CDR2: MNHNY and SVGAGI (reference sequence). The CDR3 is 12 amino acids. The CDR3 coding sequence is TGTGCCAGCGGGCGGGCAAATCAGCCCCAGCATTTT. This sequence encodes CASGRANQPQHF.